A single sample is the source of the 2 T cell receptor beta chains below, sequenced in a study of blood T cells in healthy people across ages. It was with a sample-barcoded 5' primer and a J-beta primer mix that a second PCR of about 7 to 12 cycles was run. TCRdb re-derived calls from the 5' RACE reads in MiXCR, one entry per CDR3 protein. The data contain some 1.5 million distinct CDR3 sequences, roughly 30% of them singletons. Sequencing input: blood. The receptors here all came from a woman younger than 45 in good health.

This clonotype was seen only a few times. This chain links TRBV30 with TRBJ2-3; D is possibly TRBD1 (5 bases). The CDR3 extends over 11 amino acids. The germline V and J ends were trimmed by 3 bases and 11 bases, with 12 bases remaining between them. Germline CDR1 is GTSNPN and CDR2 is SVGIG (reference sequence). The CDR3 sequence is CAWRWGDRQYF. CDR3 DNA: TGTGCCTGGAGGTGGGGTGACAGGCAGTATTTT. The full variable domain, with the rest looked up from reference TRBV30 and TRBJ2-3, is SQTIHQWPATLVQPVGSPLSLECTVEGTSNPNLYWYRQAAGRGLQLLFYSVGIGQISSEVPQNLSASRPQDRQFILSSKKLLLSDSGFYLCAWRWGDRQYFGPGTRLTVL.

This clonotype was picked up a small number of times. The chain combines TRBV7-2 with TRBJ1-3; maybe TRBD1 (6 bases). The V gene's germline CDR1 is SGHTA and CDR2 FQGNSA. CDR3 size: 14 residues. Trimming pared 5 bases from V and 6 bases from J, leaving 14 bases between. CDR3 protein: CASSQKTGLNTIYF. CDR3 nucleotide sequence: TGTGCCAGCAGCCAAAAGACAGGTCTAAACACCATATATTTT.